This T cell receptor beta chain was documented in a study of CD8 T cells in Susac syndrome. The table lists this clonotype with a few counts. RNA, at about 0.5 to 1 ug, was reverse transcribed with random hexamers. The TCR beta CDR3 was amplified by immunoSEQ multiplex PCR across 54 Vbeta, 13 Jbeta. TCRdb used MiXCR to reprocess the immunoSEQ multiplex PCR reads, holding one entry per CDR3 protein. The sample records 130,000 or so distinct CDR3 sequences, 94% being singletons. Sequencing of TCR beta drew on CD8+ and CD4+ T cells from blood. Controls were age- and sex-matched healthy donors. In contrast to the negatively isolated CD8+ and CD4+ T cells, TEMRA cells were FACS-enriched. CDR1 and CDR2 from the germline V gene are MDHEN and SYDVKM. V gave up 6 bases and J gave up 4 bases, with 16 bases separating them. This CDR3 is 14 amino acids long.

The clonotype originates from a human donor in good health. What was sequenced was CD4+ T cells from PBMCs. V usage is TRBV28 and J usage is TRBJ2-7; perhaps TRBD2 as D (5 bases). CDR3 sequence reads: CASRPPGLAYEQYF. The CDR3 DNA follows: TGTGCCAGCAGGCCTCCGGGATTAGCGTACGAGCAGTACTTC.